Listed below are T cell receptor beta chains from one sample, sequenced in a study of T-cell memory formation after mild COVID-19. Each CDR3 protein is one row after TCRdb ran MiXCR on the 5' RACE reads. The sample holds around 200,000 distinct CDR3 sequences, 27% seen once. The source material was PBMCs or a T cell subset sorted from them (not recorded which). These receptors were collected from an adult woman who had mild COVID-19 (a few samples of this study predate the infection). Cell type and time point are not known. Each CDR3 is given with its conserved first and last residue. Each record gives: J gene, D gene, V gene, clone size, CDR3 DNA, CDR3 protein. D genes are given only for firm matches. A clone size is listed for some rows: how often the clone was seen (once, few, many), or a class if it is expanded.

J gene: TRBJ2-2
D gene: TRBD2
V gene: TRBV20-1
clone size: few
CDR3 DNA: TGCAGTGCTATTGCTAGCGGGGCCTACACCGGGGAGCTGTTTTTT
CDR3 protein: CSAIASGAYTGELFF

J gene: TRBJ2-1
D gene: .
V gene: TRBV24-1
clone size: .
CDR3 DNA: TGTGCCACCAGTGATTTGCAGACAGACAATGAGCAGTTCTTC
CDR3 protein: CATSDLQTDNEQFF

J gene: TRBJ2-7
D gene: TRBD2
V gene: TRBV20-1
clone size: many
CDR3 DNA: TGCAGTGCTGGCATGGGAATGGAGCGGGGGGGCCGCGAGCAGTACTTC
CDR3 protein: CSAGMGMERGGREQYF

J gene: TRBJ1-5
D gene: .
V gene: TRBV4-2
clone size: few
CDR3 DNA: TGTGCCAGCAGCCAAGATCAAGAAGCTTTCAATCAGCCCCAGCATTTT
CDR3 protein: CASSQDQEAFNQPQHF

J gene: TRBJ2-7
D gene: .
V gene: TRBV24-1
clone size: .
CDR3 DNA: TGTGCCACCAGTGATTTAGGACGGCCGTACGAGCAGTACTTC
CDR3 protein: CATSDLGRPYEQYF

J gene: TRBJ2-7
D gene: TRBD2
V gene: TRBV6-1
clone size: .
CDR3 DNA: TGTGCCAGCAGTGAATTGGGGGGGGAGCAGTACTTC
CDR3 protein: CASSELGGEQYF

J gene: TRBJ2-5
D gene: TRBD2
V gene: TRBV12-3/TRBV12-4
clone size: many
CDR3 DNA: TGTGCCAGCAGTACCCCAGCGGGGGTGGAGACCCAGTACTTC
CDR3 protein: CASSTPAGVETQYF

J gene: TRBJ1-1
D gene: .
V gene: TRBV5-1
clone size: .
CDR3 DNA: TGCGCCAGCACCGAACATGCAGGGGACACTGAAGCTTTCTTT
CDR3 protein: CASTEHAGDTEAFF

J gene: TRBJ1-4
D gene: .
V gene: TRBV4-1
clone size: once
CDR3 DNA: TGCGCCAGCAGCCGGATCCGGGACTGGGGCTCAGAAAAACTGTTTTTT
CDR3 protein: CASSRIRDWGSEKLFF

J gene: TRBJ2-7
D gene: TRBD2
V gene: TRBV5-1
clone size: once
CDR3 DNA: TGCGCCAGCAGCCGGTTCGCGGGAGCGGGCGAGCAGTACTTC
CDR3 protein: CASSRFAGAGEQYF

J gene: TRBJ1-4
D gene: .
V gene: TRBV5-1
clone size: few
CDR3 DNA: TGCGCCAGCAGCTTGGTGGTAGGGCGTGGGGGAGAACTGTTTTTT
CDR3 protein: CASSLVVGRGGELFF

J gene: TRBJ2-7
D gene: TRBD1
V gene: TRBV7-3
clone size: .
CDR3 DNA: TGTGCCAGCAGCCTGACAGGGGCAGTGGGCGAGCAGTACTTC
CDR3 protein: CASSLTGAVGEQYF

J gene: TRBJ2-1
D gene: TRBD1
V gene: TRBV20-1
clone size: few
CDR3 DNA: TGCAGTGCCTTGACAGGGACAGGGGCCAATGAGCAGTTCTTC
CDR3 protein: CSALTGTGANEQFF

J gene: TRBJ2-2
D gene: .
V gene: TRBV4-2
clone size: .
CDR3 DNA: TGTGCCAGCAGCCAAGGCGTCTCCAAGATGGGGGAGCTGTTTTTT
CDR3 protein: CASSQGVSKMGELFF

J gene: TRBJ1-1
D gene: .
V gene: TRBV2
clone size: few
CDR3 DNA: TGTGCCAGCAGTAGACGGTCAGGGTATAGCACTGAAGCTTTCTTT
CDR3 protein: CASSRRSGYSTEAFF

J gene: TRBJ1-1
D gene: .
V gene: TRBV7-9
clone size: .
CDR3 DNA: TGTGCCAGCAGCACAGGGATGAAAGCTTTCTTT
CDR3 protein: CASSTGMKAFF

J gene: TRBJ2-5
D gene: .
V gene: TRBV7-6
clone size: few
CDR3 DNA: TGTGCCAGCAGCCCCAGGGCTAGCCGAGGTCAAGAGACCCAGTACTTC
CDR3 protein: CASSPRASRGQETQYF

J gene: TRBJ1-1
D gene: TRBD1
V gene: TRBV9
clone size: few
CDR3 DNA: TGTGCCAGCAGCGCCTGGGACAGAAATACTGAAGCTTTCTTT
CDR3 protein: CASSAWDRNTEAFF

J gene: TRBJ2-1
D gene: .
V gene: TRBV12-3/TRBV12-4
clone size: .
CDR3 DNA: TGTGCCAGCAGTTTACGGCAGGACAATGAGCAGTTCTTC
CDR3 protein: CASSLRQDNEQFF

J gene: TRBJ2-2
D gene: .
V gene: TRBV4-1
clone size: few
CDR3 DNA: TGCGCCAGCAGCCACTGGCCGGGACAGAACACCGGGGAGCTGTTTTTT
CDR3 protein: CASSHWPGQNTGELFF